This T cell receptor beta chain is from a study of T cell repertoires in cytomegalovirus infection. Across the whole study: Signatures in public TCR beta sequences pointed to both CMV infection and matching HLA type.

This CDR3 comprises 16 residues. In germline, CDR1 is MNHEY, CDR2 SVGEGT. The V and J ends lost 7 bases and 2 bases respectively, with 20 bases between them. One entry per CDR3 protein results from TCRdb running MiXCR on the reads. The repertoire includes hundreds of thousands of distinct CDR3 sequences, about a sixth of them detected once, and around 13% sits in the top ten. This clonotype has more than one count but fewer than ten. The sequence came from a human donor in good health (CMV status not recorded). Some clones in this sample may be carry-over from other donors' samples. The chain is built from TRBV6-2 or TRBV6-3 and TRBJ2-5; D may correspond to TRBD1 or TRBD2 (6 bases each). The sample taken for sequencing was PBMCs. CDR3 residues: CASNNGGQGIQETQYF. The CDR3 DNA reads TGTGCCAGCAACAACGGGGGCCAGGGGATACAAGAGACCCAGTACTTC.